These 32 T cell receptor beta chains were all obtained from the same sample, sequenced in a study of T cells in tumors after PD-1 blockade. The assay was immunoSEQ multiplex PCR, and TCRdb's table has in-frame clones only and misses some. In the table there are over 12,000 clones, almost 85% of which are singletons. Sequences were derived from PBMCs, sampled after anti-PD-1 treatment. These receptors were taken from a human donor with basal cell carcinoma.

The gene calls are TRBV15 and TRBJ2-6, with D uncertain. This CDR3 is 14 amino acids long. V lost 4 bases to trimming and J lost 1 base, with 5 bases between them. Per the germline V gene, CDR1 is LNHNV and CDR2 is YYDKDF (reference sequence). The CDR3 bases are TGTGCCACCAGCATGAAGTCTGGGGCCAACGTCCTGACTTTC. Its translation is CATSMKSGANVLTF.

V usage is TRBV12-3 or TRBV12-4 and J usage is TRBJ1-4; possible D gene TRBD1, 6 bases. Trimming left V 6 bases short and J 11 bases short, with 10 bases between. CDR3 length equals 11 residues. In DNA, the CDR3 is TGTGCCAGCAGCGGGACATATAAACTGTTTTTT. The encoded protein is CASSGTYKLFF.

V and J are TRBV6-5 and TRBJ1-2; D may be TRBD1 (5 bases). CDR3 length: 15 amino acids. Germline V gene lookup returns CDR1 MNHEY and CDR2 SVGAGI. Deletions cut 1 base from V and 4 bases from J, with 13 bases between. CDR3 region: CASSYLGEGSYGYTF. The CDR3 DNA reads TGTGCCAGCAGTTACTTGGGGGAGGGTAGCTATGGCTACACCTTC.

The V gene is TRBV6-6, the J gene TRBJ1-2; possible D gene TRBD1, 6 bases. Germline-derived CDR1 and CDR2 are MNHNY and SVGAGI (reference sequence). The CDR3 consists of 12 residues. V dropped 5 bases and J dropped 6 bases, with 10 bases sitting between them. CDR3 bases: TGTGCCAGCAGTACAGGGAGGCATGGCTACACCTTC. It is translated as CASSTGRHGYTF.

This chain uses TRBV4-1 with TRBJ1-2, with 8 bases identical to TRBD1. The germline V gene has CDR1 MGHRA and CDR2 YSYEKL. Trimming removed 2 bases from V and 5 bases from J; junction bases left unmatched: 10. There are 16 residues in the CDR3. The CDR3 region has the DNA TGCGCCAGCAGCCAATCCTCCGGGACAGGTCGTTATGGCTACACCTTC. It specifies CASSQSSGTGRYGYTF.

In nucleotides, the CDR3 is TGTGCCAGTAGTATGGGACTAACGCTCCGGGGGCCCTACGAGCAGTACTTC. Protein product: CASSMGLTLRGPYEQYF. The V gene is TRBV19, the J gene TRBJ2-7, with D perhaps matching TRBD2 (7 bases). The V gene's germline CDR1 is LNHDA and CDR2 SQIVND (reference sequence). This CDR3 has 17 residues. Between the trimmed V and J ends, which lost 3 bases and 2 bases, there was a span of 20 bases.

J is TRBJ2-3 and V is TRBV4-2, with 8 bases fitting TRBD2. Trimming at V came to 4 bases and at J to 0 bases, leaving 6 bases not matched to a gene. The CDR3 covers 16 residues. CDR1 is LGHNA, CDR2 YNFKEQ, per germline. Here the CDR3 reads CASSPTSGPSTDTQYF. The CDR3 DNA reads TGTGCCAGCAGCCCCACTAGCGGACCTAGCACAGATACGCAGTATTTT.

This clone came up a few times. V usage is TRBV3-1 (or the pseudogene TRBV3-2) and J usage is TRBJ1-6; D is undetermined. The V gene's germline CDR1 is LGHDT and CDR2 YNNKEL (reference sequence). There are 16 residues in the CDR3. Trimming shortened V by 1 base and J by 6 bases, and 13 bases separated the two germline ends. The chain's CDR3 is CASSQGPTRSNSPLHF. Here the CDR3 DNA reads TGTGCCAGCAGCCAAGGTCCCACGCGGAGTAATTCACCCCTCCACTTT.

The CDR3, as DNA: TGTGCCAGCAGCTGGGCCTTCTCCTACGAGCAGTACTTC. It is translated as CASSWAFSYEQYF. The rearrangement links TRBV5-4 to TRBJ2-7; D uncertain. The CDR3 length is 13 residues. V was shortened by 3 bases and J by 0 bases, with 7 bases between the two germline ends. Germline lookup yields CDR1 SGHNT and CDR2 YYREEE (reference sequence).

This chain links TRBV30 with TRBJ2-7; 8 bases are shared with TRBD2. This CDR3 is 14 amino acids long. CDR1 GTSNPN and CDR2 SVGIG come from the germline V gene (reference sequence). Trimming at V came to 1 base and at J to 2 bases, leaving 4 bases not matched to a gene. In DNA form, the CDR3 reads TGTGCCTGGAGTGACCTAGCGGGTACCTACGAGCAGTACTTC. This encodes CAWSDLAGTYEQYF.

This clone was detected once. The V and J genes are TRBV5-6 and TRBJ2-3, with D perhaps TRBD2 (6 bases). CDR1 and CDR2 (germline): SGHDT, YYEEEE. The CDR3 length is 15 residues. V lost 1 base and J 2 bases, leaving 11 bases between the germline ends. In nucleotides, the CDR3 is TGTGCCAGCAGCTTGCATAGCGGAAACACAGATACGCAGTATTTT. It yields the protein CASSLHSGNTDTQYF.

The chain is built from TRBV9 and TRBJ2-1, with D perhaps TRBD1 (6 bases). The CDR3 totals 15 residues. Germline CDR1 and CDR2: SGDLS and YYNGEE. The germline V and J ends were trimmed by 4 bases and 3 bases, with 14 bases remaining between them. CDR3 region: CASSPQDSDYNEQFF. The CDR3, as DNA: TGTGCCAGCAGCCCTCAGGACAGCGACTACAATGAGCAGTTCTTC.

This chain connects TRBV7-3 to TRBJ2-7; 8 bases are shared with TRBD2. V lost 4 bases, J lost 1 base, and 3 bases stayed unmatched. This CDR3 is built from 14 residues. The germline CDR1 and CDR2 sequences are SGHTA and FQGTGA. The CDR3, as DNA: TGTGCCAGCAGCTCTAGCGGGCGGTCCTACGAGCAGTACTTC. Amino acid sequence: CASSSSGRSYEQYF.

The rearrangement links TRBV19 to TRBJ1-5; 8 bases align to TRBD1. Germline V gene lookup returns CDR1 LNHDA and CDR2 SQIVND (reference sequence). Trimming removed 3 bases from V and 6 bases from J; junction bases left unmatched: 7. The CDR3 has 15 residues. The CDR3 nucleotides read TGTGCCAGTAGTATTTCGACAGGGGAAGGTCAGCCCCAGCATTTT. Translation gives CASSISTGEGQPQHF.

The chain has TRBV19 and TRBJ1-5; 7 nucleotides align to TRBD1. Germline values: CDR1 LNHDA, CDR2 SQIVND (reference sequence). Unmatched junction bases numbered 3, after V lost 5 bases and J lost 2 bases. The CDR3 loop spans 14 amino acids. CDR3 DNA: TGTGCCAGTAGTGCCCAGGGGGGCAATCAGCCCCAGCATTTT. Protein product: CASSAQGGNQPQHF. Variable domain in full (rest from reference TRBV19 and TRBJ1-5): DGGITQSPKYLFRKEGQNVTLSCEQNLNHDAMYWYRQDPGQGLRLIYYSQIVNDFQKGDIAEGYSVSREKKESFPLTVTSAQKNPTAFYLCASSAQGGNQPQHFGDGTRLSIL.

The V and J genes are TRBV4-2 and TRBJ2-7, with D unclear. Deletions cut 2 bases from V and 1 base from J, with 6 bases between. Germline CDR1 and CDR2: LGHNA and YNFKEQ. The CDR3 length is 13 residues. The CDR3 nucleotides are TGTGCCAGCAGCCAAATCAGGTCCTACGAGCAGTACTTC. This sequence encodes CASSQIRSYEQYF.

With respect to this clone: The junction departs from the called germline gene at one end, perhaps through a read error. This chain joins TRBV9 and TRBJ2-1, with TRBD2 identical over 7 bases. The CDR3 runs to 19 residues. Germline V gene lookup returns CDR1 SGDLS and CDR2 YYNGEE. CDR3 DNA: TGTCCCAGCTGTTATGGGTGGGGGGGGGTGGGGAGCTCCTACAATGAGCAGTTCTTC. This codes for CPSCYGWGGVGSSYNEQFF.

V is TRBV6-5 and J is TRBJ1-6, with D hard to call. The V end was cut by 0 bases, the J end by 4 bases, with 4 bases between. CDR3 size: 14 residues. From germline, CDR1 is MNHEY and CDR2 SVGAGI. CDR3 in DNA: TGTGCCAGCAGTTACTCGAAATATAATTCACCCCTCCACTTT. Translation gives CASSYSKYNSPLHF.

This CDR3 reads CASSQSQGALGNTIYF. The DNA of the CDR3 is TGCGCCAGCAGCCAGTCACAGGGGGCGTTAGGAAACACCATATATTTT. The rearrangement links TRBV4-1 to TRBJ1-3; the match to TRBD1 covers 9 bases. This CDR3 is built from 16 residues. Germline assignment: CDR1 MGHRA and CDR2 YSYEKL. Trimming cost V 3 bases and J 4 bases; bases outside gene matches: 7.

Concerning this clone itself: The same CDR3 arises from other DNA sequences in this sample as well. The genes are TRBV2 and TRBJ2-1, with 8 bases identical to TRBD2. The CDR3 is made up of 19 amino acids. CDR1 is SNHLY, CDR2 FYNNEI, per germline. J gave up 0 bases and V 11 bases, and 21 bases lay outside the gene matches. CDR3 in DNA: TGTGCCTGCTGTGACGGGGGGGCGGGGGCGGGGAGCTCCTACAATGAGCAGTTCTTC. Its translation: CACCDGGAGAGSSYNEQFF.

V usage is TRBV12-2 and J usage is TRBJ2-7; the DNA was not used to check the table's D call, TRBD2. TRBV12-2 is marked as a pseudogene. This CDR3 has 17 residues. The CDR3 spells CASRLAGSRDYFHEQYF. The CDR3 bases are TGTGCAAGTCGCTTAGCGGGCTCCCGGGATTATTTCCACGAGCAGTACTTC.

Only a few counts were recorded for this clone. The rearrangement links TRBV5-4 to TRBJ2-7; 11 positions match TRBD2. Trimming cost V 2 bases and J 3 bases; bases outside gene matches: 7. The CDR3 has 16 amino acids. CDR1 and CDR2 (germline): SGHNT, YYREEE (reference sequence). The CDR3 region has the DNA TGTGCCAGCAGCTTTATAGCGGGGGGGCTTAACTACGAGCAGTACTTC. It is translated as CASSFIAGGLNYEQYF.

This clone was seen just once. The J gene is TRBJ2-1, the V gene TRBV5-6; D is uncertain. Per germline, CDR1 SGHDT and CDR2 YYEEEE. Trimming took 0 bases from V and 5 from J, leaving 6 bases between them. The CDR3 runs 13 residues. The CDR3 DNA reads as TGTGCCAGCAGCTTGGGTGGCGACAATGAGCAGTTCTTC. Protein: CASSLGGDNEQFF.

This chain connects TRBV7-6 to TRBJ2-1; D gene uncertain. Trimming took off 1 base at V and 9 bases at J, with 7 bases between the two ends. The CDR3 length is 12 residues. CDR1 and CDR2 (germline): SGHVS, FNYEAQ. The CDR3 region is CASSLGGFEQFF. Written as DNA, the CDR3 is TGTGCCAGCAGCTTAGGTGGGTTTGAGCAGTTCTTC.

The rearrangement uses TRBV7-9 and TRBJ2-7, with unresolved D. The CDR3 sequence is 12 residues long. Trimming shortened V by 1 base and J by 7 bases, and 8 bases separated the two germline ends. Germline V CDR1 and CDR2: SEHNR, FQNEAQ (reference sequence). In nucleotides, the CDR3 is TGTGCCAGCAGCTTAGAGGTCGGGGAGCAGTACTTC. It specifies CASSLEVGEQYF.

The table lists this clone with a few counts. The chain is built from TRBV28 and TRBJ1-2, with a tentative D call TRBD1 (5 bases). The V end lost 10 bases, the J end lost 1 base, and 10 bases lay between the germline ends. Germline loops: CDR1 MDHEN, CDR2 SYDVKM. The CDR3 length is 12 residues. CDR3 DNA sequence: TGTGCCACCACAGGCGATAACTATGGCTACACCTTC. Residues: CATTGDNYGYTF.

J is TRBJ2-7 and V is TRBV20-1; D uncertain. Germline V CDR1 and CDR2: DFQATT, SNEGSKA (reference sequence). CDR3 length: 11 residues. The germline V and J ends were trimmed by 6 bases and 2 bases, with 8 bases remaining between them. CDR3 bases: TGCAGTGCCCCCGGAGCCTACGAGCAGTACTTC. This gives the protein CSAPGAYEQYF.

The V gene is TRBV7-2, the J gene TRBJ1-1; D is uncertain. V was shortened by 3 bases and J by 6 bases, with 11 bases between the two germline ends. There are 13 residues in the CDR3. Germline CDR1 SGHTA, CDR2 FQGNSA. The CDR3 nucleotides read TGTGCCAGCAGCTTGGGGAATCAAGCTGAAGCTTTCTTT. Its translation: CASSLGNQAEAFF.

The V and J genes are TRBV3-1 (or the pseudogene TRBV3-2) and TRBJ1-4; D is ambiguous. This CDR3 spans 15 amino acids. Germline-derived CDR1 and CDR2 are LGHDT and YNNKEL (reference sequence). V shed 1 base and J shed 8 bases, with 14 bases lying between them. CDR3 region: CASSQASPSGEKLFF. The CDR3 DNA reads TGTGCCAGCAGCCAAGCAAGTCCGAGTGGAGAAAAACTGTTTTTT.

CDR3 loop: CASSPRTGRHLYEQYF. Here the CDR3 DNA reads TGTGCCAGCAGCCCCCGGACAGGGAGGCACCTCTACGAGCAGTACTTC. The chain joins TRBV7-9 to TRBJ2-7; 8 bases align to TRBD1. Trimming at V came to 5 bases and at J to 3 bases, leaving 12 bases not matched to a gene. The germline V gene has CDR1 SEHNR and CDR2 FQNEAQ (reference sequence). The CDR3 has 16 residues.

V is TRBV4-2 and J is TRBJ2-7; 8 nucleotides agree with TRBD1. V was clipped by 4 bases and J by 5 bases; unmatched bases: 10. Germline loops: CDR1 LGHNA, CDR2 YNFKEQ. The CDR3 totals 15 residues. CDR3 sequence: CASSPRDRLYNEQYF. The CDR3 DNA reads TGTGCCAGCAGCCCCCGGGACAGGCTATACAACGAGCAGTACTTC.

The J gene is TRBJ2-3, the V gene TRBV6-5, with TRBD1 as a possible D gene (6 bases). Germline loops: CDR1 MNHEY, CDR2 SVGAGI. This CDR3 has 13 residues. The V and J ends lost 7 bases and 5 bases respectively, with 13 bases between them. CDR3 residues: CASIWTAEDTQYF. The CDR3 DNA reads TGTGCCAGCATCTGGACAGCGGAAGATACGCAGTATTTT.